This T cell receptor (beta chain) emerged from a study of long-term antiretroviral therapy in people with HIV. At the level of the study: The oldest samples precede the 2015 immediate-ART recommendation by about a decade. General study points: Every time point showed a repertoire led by clones expanded before ART. HIV repertoires spanned narrower CDR3 length ranges than controls. Older ART regimens were possibly in use when the blood was collected between about 2003 and 2018.

Worth noting for this clone: The antigen is not known.

With V trimmed by 4 bases and J by 4 bases, 3 bases remained unmatched. The CDR3 length is 13 residues. Germline CDR1 reads SGHRS; CDR2 reads YFSETQ. Running of the v3.0 immunoSEQ assay took place at survey level. Clones were sequenced by immunoSEQ multiplex PCR, and TCRdb holds only the in-frame ones, with some missing. The sample contains about 33,000 clones, roughly 80% of which appear only once. The chain combines TRBV5-1 with TRBJ1-1, with 8 bases matching TRBD1. The receptor was isolated from a woman in her forties or fifties with HIV. The sample was unsorted PBMCs, taken 2 years after starting antiretroviral therapy. Here the CDR3 DNA reads TGCGCCAGCAGCGGACAGGGTGGCACTGAAGCTTTCTTT. Translation gives CASSGQGGTEAFF.